This TCR beta chain originates from a study of blood T cell repertoires in COVID-19. Looking at the study overall: Either two negative PCRs, clearance, or symptom resolution qualified Cohort 3 donors as recovered.

Sequencing was performed with immunoSEQ multiplex PCR; in TCRdb, only in-frame clones are kept and a portion is missing. The top ten hold 3% to 3.5% of the sample, which has some 220,000 clones, roughly nine tenths seen once. The CDR3 loop spans 14 amino acids. Germline values: CDR1 LNHDA, CDR2 SQIVND (reference sequence). V was shortened by 5 bases and J by 0 bases, with 11 bases between the two germline ends. Clinical history reported by participants formed the basis on which cohorts were assigned. This clone came up once. V is TRBV19 and J is TRBJ2-7; D call uncertain. Material: PBMCs or T cells enriched from blood (not recorded which). The TCR sequence derives from a woman aged 50 to 60 in a cohort exposed to, infected with or recovered from COVID-19 (not recorded which). The CDR3 spells CASSPRVYSYEQYF. The CDR3 nucleotides are TGTGCCAGTAGTCCCCGGGTCTACTCCTACGAGCAGTACTTC.